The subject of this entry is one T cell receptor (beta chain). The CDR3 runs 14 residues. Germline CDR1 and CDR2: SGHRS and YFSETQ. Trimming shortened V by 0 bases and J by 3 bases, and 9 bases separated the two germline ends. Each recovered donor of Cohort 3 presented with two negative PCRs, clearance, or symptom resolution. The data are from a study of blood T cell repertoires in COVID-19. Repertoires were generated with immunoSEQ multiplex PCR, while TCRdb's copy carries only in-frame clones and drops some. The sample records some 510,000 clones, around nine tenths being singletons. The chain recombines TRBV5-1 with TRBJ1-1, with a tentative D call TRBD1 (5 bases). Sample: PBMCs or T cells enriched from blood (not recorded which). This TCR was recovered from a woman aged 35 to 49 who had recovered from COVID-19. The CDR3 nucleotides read TGCGCCAGCAGCTTGGACAGGCTGGACACTGAAGCTTTCTTT. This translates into CASSLDRLDTEAFF.